This T cell receptor (beta chain) was observed in a study of blood T cell repertoires in COVID-19. This CDR3 region has 19 residues. Germline lookup yields CDR1 SGHRS and CDR2 YFSETQ. Unmatched junction bases numbered 10, after V lost 3 bases and J lost 2 bases. Cohorts were assigned according to the clinical history that participants reported. The data were produced by immunoSEQ multiplex PCR, yet TCRdb's version contains in-frame clones alone and is incomplete. Among some 300,000 clones listed, 75% to 90% were seen once. This sequence was found in a woman between 35 and 50 years old who had recovered from COVID-19. The sequenced sample consisted of PBMCs or T cells enriched from blood (not recorded which). The rearrangement uses TRBV5-1 and TRBJ2-3, with 15 positions matching TRBD2. This CDR3 is CASSSPPGLAGGVTDTQYF. Here the CDR3 DNA reads TGCGCCAGCAGCTCACCTCCGGGACTAGCGGGAGGAGTCACAGATACGCAGTATTTT.